This TCR beta chain was captured in a study of blood T cells in healthy people across ages. Germline CDR1 is MNHNY and CDR2 is SVGAGI (reference sequence). The CDR3 is 15 residues long. V was pared by 4 bases and J by 4 bases, with 16 bases between. This clonotype has a handful of counts. It was with a sample-barcoded 5' primer and a J-beta primer mix that a second PCR of roughly 7 to 12 cycles was run. TCRdb itself ran the 5' RACE reads through MiXCR, one entry per CDR3 protein. The sample records fewer than 900,000 distinct CDR3 sequences, approximately 43% being singletons. The sequenced sample consisted of blood. The chain joins TRBV6-6 to TRBJ1-2; tentative D call: TRBD1 (6 bases). This TCR came from a woman in her sixties or seventies in good health. DNA of the CDR3: TGTGCCAGCAGTTCAGGAGGGGGGGCCACCTATGGCTACACCTTC. It encodes CASSSGGGATYGYTF.